Each of the 9 T cell receptor beta chains below was sequenced from the same sample in a study of T-cell reconstitution after alpha-beta-depleted transplantation in children. A library of TCRbeta sequences, prepared with unique molecular identifiers, was generated. TCRdb itself ran the PCR reads through MiXCR, one entry per CDR3 protein. The sample has 500,000 to 600,000 distinct CDR3 sequences, about 31% seen once. The sequencing here drew on PBMCs from the stem cell graft donor, taken from the stem cell graft. Every receptor here comes from a human donor who donated a stem cell graft to a child with aplastic anemia.

The J gene is TRBJ2-5, the V gene TRBV6-2 or TRBV6-3, with a possible D match to TRBD2 (5 bases). Germline V gene sequence: CDR1 MNHEY, CDR2 SVGEGT. Trimming took 2 bases from V and 4 from J, leaving 20 bases between them. The CDR3 spans 17 residues. Here the CDR3 DNA reads TGTGCCAGCAGTTACGGACTTGCTCGGGTATTATCAGAGACCCAGTACTTC. This sequence encodes CASSYGLARVLSETQYF.

Turning to this clonotype: A read error may produce the germline difference seen at one junction end. The rearrangement links TRBV5-1 to TRBJ1-4, with D perhaps matching TRBD1 (5 bases). Germline lookup yields CDR1 SGHRS and CDR2 YFSETQ. The CDR3 contains 14 residues. CDR3 nucleotides: TGCGCCAGCAGTTTGGACATACCCAATGAAAAACTGTTTTTT. It translates to CASSLDIPNEKLFF.

This clonotype was detected a few times. This chain uses TRBV30 with TRBJ1-6; 8 positions match TRBD1. V trimming: 1 base; J trimming: 7 bases; junction bases outside the gene matches: 6. In germline, CDR1 is GTSNPN, CDR2 SVGIG (reference sequence). This CDR3 comprises 15 residues. CDR3 DNA: TGTGCCTGGAGTGCGGGACAGGTTGGAAATTCACCCCTCCACTTT. This translates into CAWSAGQVGNSPLHF. Variable domain in full (rest from reference TRBV30 and TRBJ1-6): SQTIHQWPATLVQPVGSPLSLECTVEGTSNPNLYWYRQAAGRGLQLLFYSVGIGQISSEVPQNLSASRPQDRQFILSSKKLLLSDSGFYLCAWSAGQVGNSPLHFGNGTRLTVT.

The sample holds a few counts of this clonotype. The chain couples TRBV12-3 or TRBV12-4 to TRBJ2-2; 8 positions agree with TRBD1. With V trimmed by 4 bases and J by 4 bases, 8 bases remained unmatched. There are 16 residues in the CDR3. CDR3 nucleotides: TGTGCCAGCAGTTCCGCGCCGACAGGGGTCACCGGGGAGCTGTTTTTT. It translates to CASSSAPTGVTGELFF.

The chain carries TRBV30 and TRBJ2-6; a weak D match, TRBD2 (5 bases). CDR1 is GTSNPN, CDR2 SVGIG, per germline (reference sequence). The CDR3 covers 15 residues. With 1 base removed from V and 0 bases from J, the gap between germline ends came to 7 bases. CDR3 DNA: TGTGCCTGGAGTGGAGGGCCCTCTGGGGCCAACGTCCTGACTTTC. Amino acids: CAWSGGPSGANVLTF.

The chain has TRBV30 and TRBJ2-2; no clear D. CDR3 length: 13 amino acids. The V gene lost 3 bases and the J gene lost 5 bases, with 10 bases spanning the gap. Germline V CDR1 and CDR2: GTSNPN, SVGIG (reference sequence). Here the CDR3 reads CAWRRLSTGELFF. The CDR3 DNA sequence: TGTGCCTGGAGAAGACTGAGTACCGGGGAGCTGTTTTTT.

V is TRBV10-3 and J is TRBJ2-5, with 9 bases aligning to TRBD1. This CDR3 has 15 residues. The V gene end was trimmed by 5 bases and the J gene end by 3 bases; junction bases not matched to a gene: 7. Germline-derived CDR1 and CDR2 are ENHRY and SYGVKD. The CDR3 coding sequence is TGTGCCATCAGTTCAAATACAGGGGGCGAAGAGACCCAGTACTTC. This codes for CAISSNTGGEETQYF.

This sequence joins TRBV20-1 and TRBJ2-7; 10 bases are a match to TRBD2. The CDR3 totals 14 residues. J was trimmed by 3 bases and V by 3 bases; bases with no gene match: 5. Germline CDR1 is DFQATT and CDR2 is SNEGSKA (reference sequence). CDR3 sequence: CSARWPSGSYEQYF. For the CDR3, the DNA is TGCAGTGCTAGGTGGCCTAGCGGGAGCTACGAGCAGTACTTC.

The chain combines TRBV3-1 with TRBJ2-3; 9 bases align to TRBD2. This CDR3 has 17 amino acids. The junction had 9 bases not matched to a gene; V was cut back by 1 base and J by 4 bases. CDR1 and CDR2 from the germline V gene are LGHDT and YNNKEL (reference sequence). CDR3: CASSQVYSGRGPDTQYF. The DNA of the CDR3 is TGTGCCAGCAGCCAAGTATATAGCGGGAGAGGCCCAGATACGCAGTATTTT.